Sequencing of this TCR beta chain was carried out in a study of blood T cell repertoires in COVID-19. The CDR3 totals 14 residues. Looked up from germline, CDR1 is MNHNY and CDR2 is SVGAGI (reference sequence). V was trimmed by 7 bases and J by 3 bases, leaving 15 bases between them. The assay was immunoSEQ multiplex PCR, and TCRdb's table has in-frame clones only and misses some. The table lists about 220,000 clones, around nine tenths of them singletons. This clone came up once. Material for sequencing was PBMCs or T cells enriched from blood (not recorded which). The sequence came from a woman between 50 and 59 years old with acute COVID-19. V gene TRBV6-6 combines with J gene TRBJ1-1; a possible D gene is TRBD1 (5 bases). CDR3 sequence reads: CASTGGTIDTEAFF. The CDR3 DNA reads as TGTGCCAGCACCGGAGGGACCATCGACACTGAAGCTTTCTTT.